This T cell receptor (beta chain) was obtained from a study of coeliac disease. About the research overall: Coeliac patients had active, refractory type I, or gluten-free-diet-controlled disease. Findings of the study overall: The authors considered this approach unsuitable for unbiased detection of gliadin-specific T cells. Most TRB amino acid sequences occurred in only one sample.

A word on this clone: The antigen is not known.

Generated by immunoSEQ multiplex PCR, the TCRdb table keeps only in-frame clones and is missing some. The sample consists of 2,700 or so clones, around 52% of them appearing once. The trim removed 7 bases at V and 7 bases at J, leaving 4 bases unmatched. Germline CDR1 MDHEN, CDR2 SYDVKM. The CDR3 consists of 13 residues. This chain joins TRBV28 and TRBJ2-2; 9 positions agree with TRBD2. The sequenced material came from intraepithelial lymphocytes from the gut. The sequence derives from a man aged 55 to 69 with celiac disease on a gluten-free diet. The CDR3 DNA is TGTGCCAGCACTCTAGCGGGGTTCGGGGAGCTGTTTTTT. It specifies CASTLAGFGELFF.